A single sample is the source of the 18 T cell receptor beta chains below, sequenced in a study of tumor-infiltrating lymphocytes in localized non-small cell lung cancer. Profiling relied on immunoSEQ multiplex PCR, and the TCRdb table lists in-frame clones only, not all of them. The sample has thousands of clones, 66% seen once. The sequencing sample was made of uninvolved lung tissue not adjacent to the tumor. The source is a human donor with non-small cell lung cancer.

The chain is built from TRBV7-6 and TRBJ1-5; perhaps TRBD1 as D (6 bases). Germline assignment: CDR1 SGHVS and CDR2 FNYEAQ. V lost 5 bases and J lost 3, with 14 bases in between. The CDR3 spans 15 residues. The CDR3: CASSPTTGYNQPQHF. The CDR3, as DNA: TGTGCCAGCAGCCCAACGACAGGATACAATCAGCCCCAGCATTTT.

V gene TRBV29-1 combines with J gene TRBJ2-1; D uncertain. With 7 bases removed from V and 9 bases from J, the gap between germline ends came to 13 bases. The germline gives CDR1 SQVTM, CDR2 ANQGSEA. This CDR3 has 11 amino acids. The CDR3 sequence: CSGSLTGEQFF. CDR3 in DNA: TGCAGCGGAAGCTTGACTGGTGAGCAGTTCTTC.

CDR3 sequence reads: CASSPQGGLSNQPQHF. In DNA, the CDR3 is TGTGCCAGCTCACCACAAGGGGGGCTTAGCAATCAGCCCCAGCATTTT. J is TRBJ1-5 and V is TRBV18; a possible D gene is TRBD1 (6 bases). Trimming cost V 1 base and J 0 bases, with 10 bases left between them. Germline CDR1 is KGHSH and CDR2 is LQKENI. This CDR3 is built from 16 residues.

This clone was counted only a few times. The chain employs TRBV7-6 and TRBJ1-5; D ambiguous. This CDR3 comprises 13 residues. The germline V gene encodes CDR1 SGHVS and CDR2 FNYEAQ. V was cut by 5 bases and J by 7 bases, with 12 bases left in between. In nucleotides, the CDR3 is TGTGCCAGCAGCCTTAGAGTTGAGCAGCCCCAGCATTTT. Residues: CASSLRVEQPQHF. The variable domain in full, completed from reference TRBV7-6 and TRBJ1-5, reads GAGVSQSPRYKVTKRGQDVALRCDPISGHVSLYWYRQALGQGPEFLTYFNYEAQQDKSGLPNDRFSAERPEGSISTLTIQRTEQRDSAMYRCASSLRVEQPQHFGDGTRLSIL.

This chain joins TRBV5-1 and TRBJ2-3; tentative D call: TRBD1 (6 bases). The CDR3 is made up of 15 amino acids. Germline V gene lookup returns CDR1 SGHRS and CDR2 YFSETQ. Trimming stripped 4 bases from V and 0 bases from J, with 12 bases between. The CDR3 nucleotides read TGCGCCAGCAGCCCAGGGGTCTCTAGCACAGATACGCAGTATTTT. Translating gives CASSPGVSSTDTQYF.

This clone was counted a few times. This chain joins TRBV7-9 and TRBJ1-5, with TRBD1 matching over 10 bases. The V and J ends lost 5 bases and 0 bases, in that order; junction bases with no gene match: 13. Germline CDR1 reads SEHNR; CDR2 reads FQNEAQ (reference sequence). The CDR3 has 19 amino acids. DNA for the CDR3: TGTGCCAGCAGCCCAGGACAGGGGGTACCTTCTTATAGCAATCAGCCCCAGCATTTT. This encodes CASSPGQGVPSYSNQPQHF.

The genes are TRBV28 and TRBJ2-1; a weak D match, TRBD1 (6 bases). The germline CDR1 and CDR2 sequences are MDHEN and SYDVKM. The CDR3 length is 15 residues. V was cut by 5 bases and J by 4 bases, with 15 bases left in between. This CDR3 reads CASSPPSTGYNEQFF. CDR3 in DNA: TGTGCCAGCAGTCCCCCTTCGACAGGATACAATGAGCAGTTCTTC.

This clone is classed as medium-sized. The chain combines TRBV5-3 with TRBJ2-7; a possible D gene is TRBD2 (6 bases). TRBV5-3 is flagged as an ORF with uncertain function. The CDR3 consists of 13 residues. V was cut by 3 bases and J by 4 bases, with 11 bases left in between. CDR3 bases: TGTGCCAGAAGCTCTCCGGGAGATTACGAGCAGTACTTC. It is translated as CARSSPGDYEQYF.

The chain couples TRBV7-6 to TRBJ2-5; D gene uncertain. Trimming took 6 bases from V and 2 from J, leaving 10 bases between them. Per the germline V gene, CDR1 is SGHVS and CDR2 is FNYEAQ. The CDR3 consists of 13 residues. CDR3: CASSSAPQETQYF. The CDR3 DNA sequence: TGTGCCAGCAGTTCGGCCCCTCAAGAGACCCAGTACTTC.

The rearrangement links TRBV5-4 to TRBJ2-3; D remains ambiguous. Germline V gene lookup returns CDR1 SGHNT and CDR2 YYREEE (reference sequence). V shed 0 bases and J shed 2 bases, with 4 bases lying between them. This CDR3 comprises 13 residues. In nucleotides, the CDR3 is TGTGCCAGCAGCTTGGGTGACACAGATACGCAGTATTTT. Translated: CASSLGDTDTQYF.

This chain joins TRBV6-4 and TRBJ1-2; D is undetermined. The CDR3 spans 17 residues. Germline V gene data show CDR1 as MRHNA and CDR2 as SNTAGT. The V end lost 8 bases, the J end lost 4 bases, and 26 bases lay between the germline ends. This chain's CDR3 is CASLIPFPPSIAYGYTF. The CDR3 DNA follows: TGTGCCAGCCTTATTCCCTTCCCGCCCAGTATCGCCTATGGCTACACCTTC.

The V gene is TRBV6-5, the J gene TRBJ1-5, with TRBD1 as a possible D gene (5 bases). Looked up from germline, CDR1 is MNHEY and CDR2 is SVGAGI. The CDR3 spans 15 residues. Trimming took 5 bases from V and 2 from J, leaving 13 bases between them. The CDR3 DNA reads as TGTGCCAGCAGTCTCCTCGGGGGAGGCAATCAGCCCCAGCATTTT. Amino acid sequence: CASSLLGGGNQPQHF.

This clone was picked up a small number of times. The J gene is TRBJ2-7, the V gene TRBV2; D is uncertain. Germline-derived CDR1 and CDR2 are SNHLY and FYNNEI. Trimming took off 0 bases at V and 7 bases at J, with 7 bases between the two ends. CDR3 length equals 12 residues. The CDR3: CASSEASWEQYF. The DNA of the CDR3 is TGTGCCAGCAGTGAAGCCTCTTGGGAGCAGTACTTC.

The chain joins TRBV4-1 to TRBJ2-1, with TRBD2 matching over 11 bases. V lost 3 bases, J lost 5 bases, and 6 bases stayed unmatched. Germline V gene sequence: CDR1 MGHRA, CDR2 YSYEKL. The CDR3 runs 16 residues. The chain's CDR3 is CASSQMGLAAHNEQFF. The CDR3, as DNA: TGCGCCAGCAGCCAGATGGGACTAGCGGCACACAATGAGCAGTTCTTC.

The genes are TRBV2 and TRBJ2-7, with D possibly matching TRBD2 (5 bases). The CDR3 contains 13 residues. Trimming shortened V by 6 bases and J by 5 bases, and 14 bases separated the two germline ends. Per germline, CDR1 SNHLY and CDR2 FYNNEI. The CDR3 region has the DNA TGTGCCAGCAGACCAGGACTGGAGAACGAGCAGTACTTC. Protein sequence: CASRPGLENEQYF. Combining the CDR3 with reference TRBV2 and TRBJ2-7 gives the whole variable domain EPEVTQTPSHQVTQMGQEVILRCVPISNHLYFYWYRQILGQKVEFLVSFYNNEISEKSEIFDDQFSVERPDGSNFTLKIRSTKLEDSAMYFCASRPGLENEQYFGPGTRLTVT.

This chain uses TRBV27 with TRBJ1-5; D uncertain. Trimming removed 2 bases at V and 0 bases at J, with 8 bases between. In germline, CDR1 is MNHEY, CDR2 SMNVEV (reference sequence). The CDR3 contains 15 residues. CDR3 nucleotide sequence: TGTGCCAGCAGTTTAGGCAGGAATAGCAATCAGCCCCAGCATTTT. As protein: CASSLGRNSNQPQHF.

The V call is TRBV28, the J call TRBJ1-5; D is perhaps TRBD1 (5 bases). V lost 4 bases to trimming and J lost 1 base, with 14 bases between them. The CDR3 has 16 amino acids. The germline V gene encodes CDR1 MDHEN and CDR2 SYDVKM. CDR3 sequence: CASSSPDRPSNQPQHF. The CDR3 region has the DNA TGTGCCAGCAGTTCCCCCGACAGACCGAGCAATCAGCCCCAGCATTTT.

The chain employs TRBV11-1 and TRBJ2-7, with TRBD1 matching over 7 bases. CDR3 size: 16 residues. The germline gives CDR1 SGHAT, CDR2 FQDESV (reference sequence). The V gene end was trimmed by 3 bases and the J gene end by 2 bases; junction bases not matched to a gene: 10. CDR3 residues: CASSFTGQAPAYEQYF. CDR3 DNA sequence: TGTGCCAGCAGCTTTACCGGACAGGCCCCCGCCTACGAGCAGTACTTC. Full variable domain (missing parts from reference TRBV11-1 and TRBJ2-7): EAEVAQSPRYKITEKSQAVAFWCDPISGHATLYWYRQILGQGPELLVQFQDESVVDDSQLPKDRFSAERLKGVDSTLKIQPAELGDSAMYLCASSFTGQAPAYEQYFGPGTRLTVT.